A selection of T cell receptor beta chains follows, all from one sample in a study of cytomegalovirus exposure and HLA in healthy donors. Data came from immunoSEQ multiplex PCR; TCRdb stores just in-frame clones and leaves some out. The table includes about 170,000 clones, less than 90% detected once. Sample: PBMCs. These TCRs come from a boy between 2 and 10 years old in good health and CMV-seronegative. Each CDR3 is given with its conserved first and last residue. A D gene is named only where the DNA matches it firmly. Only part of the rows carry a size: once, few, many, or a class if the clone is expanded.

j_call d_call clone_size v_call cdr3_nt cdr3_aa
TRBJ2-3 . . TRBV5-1 TGCGCCAGCAGCTTGGGGCTAGGCTCAGATACGCAGTATTTT CASSLGLGSDTQYF
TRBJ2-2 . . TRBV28 TGTGCCAGCAGTATTACAGGTTCCGCCGGGGAGCTGTTTTTT CASSITGSAGELFF
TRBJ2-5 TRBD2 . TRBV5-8 TGTGCCAGCAGCTCGGGGGGGTACAGTAAAGAGACCCAGTACTTC CASSSGGYSKETQYF
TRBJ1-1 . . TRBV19 TGTGCCAGTAGTATCATAGGGGGCACTGAAGCTTTCTTT CASSIIGGTEAFF
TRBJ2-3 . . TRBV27 TGTGCCAGCAGACCTCAGGTTGCGGATACGCAGTATTTT CASRPQVADTQYF
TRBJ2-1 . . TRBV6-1 TGTGCCAGCAGTGCTCTTGTGGGAGGATCCTACAATGAGCAGTTCTTC CASSALVGGSYNEQFF
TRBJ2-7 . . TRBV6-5 TGTGCCAGCCGCCAAGCATTTATCTCCTACGAGCAGTACTTC CASRQAFISYEQYF
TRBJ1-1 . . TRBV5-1 TGCGCCAGCAGCTTGGCGGGAAGGAACACTGAAGCTTTCTTT CASSLAGRNTEAFF
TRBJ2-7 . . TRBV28 TGTGCCAGCAGTCTAACCCTAAAGGAGTCAATCCAATTTTACGAGCAGTACTTC CASSLTLKESIQFYEQYF
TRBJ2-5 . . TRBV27 TGTGCCAGCAGCAAATCGGGAACCCAAGAGACCCAGTACTTC CASSKSGTQETQYF
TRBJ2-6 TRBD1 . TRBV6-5 TGTGCCAGCAGTCTACAGGGGGCGGCCCCCGTCCTGACTTTC CASSLQGAAPVLTF
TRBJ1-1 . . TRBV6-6 TGTGCCAGCAGTCGGCCGGGTAGTATGGACACTGAAGCTTTCTTT CASSRPGSMDTEAFF
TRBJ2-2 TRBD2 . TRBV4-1 TGCGCCAGCACCCACGTGGGAAGGGGTTCTCCGGGACTAGACATAGGCGGGGAGCTGTTTTTT CASTHVGRGSPGLDIGGELFF
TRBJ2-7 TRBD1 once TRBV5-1 TGCGCCAGCAGCTTAGACAGGGACACCTCCTACGAGCAGTACTTC CASSLDRDTSYEQYF
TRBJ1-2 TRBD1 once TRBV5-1 TGCGCCAGCAGCGCGGGACAGAGGGACTATGGCTACACCTTC CASSAGQRDYGYTF
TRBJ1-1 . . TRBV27 TGTGCCAGCAGTTTATCCGCAGGGTGGAACACTGAAGCTTTCTTT CASSLSAGWNTEAFF
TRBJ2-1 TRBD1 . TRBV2 TGTGCCAGCATTAAAGACAGGGGGAATGAGCAGTTCTTC CASIKDRGNEQFF
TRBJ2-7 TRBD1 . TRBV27 TGTGCCAGCAGTTTATTGGGATCCGGGACAGGGGGCGTCGAGCAGTACTTC CASSLLGSGTGGVEQYF
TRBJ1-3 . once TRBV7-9 TGTGCCAGCAGCTTAGATATCTTGGCAGGATACTCTGGAAACACCATATATTTT CASSLDILAGYSGNTIYF
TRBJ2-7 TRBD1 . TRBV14 TGTGCCAGCAGCCCCCGGACAGGGAACTACGAGCAGTACTTC CASSPRTGNYEQYF
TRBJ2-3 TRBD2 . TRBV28 TGTGCCACGGGGATAGCGGGAGAGGGCGATACGCAGTATTTT CATGIAGEGDTQYF
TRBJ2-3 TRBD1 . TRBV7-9 TGTGCCAGCAGCTTTCCCGGGACAGTGCAGGCAGATACGCAGTATTTT CASSFPGTVQADTQYF
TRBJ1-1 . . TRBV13 TGTGCCAGCAGCTCGCTCCGCGGGGAAAAACCTGAAGCTTTCTTT CASSSLRGEKPEAFF
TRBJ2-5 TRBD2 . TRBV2 TGTGCCAGCAGTGAATTTATTACCGGGACTAGCGGGAGGGAGTACCAAGAGACCCAGTACTTC CASSEFITGTSGREYQETQYF
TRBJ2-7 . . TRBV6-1 TGTGCCAGCAGTGTTACAAGGGGAACCTACGAGCAGTACTTC CASSVTRGTYEQYF
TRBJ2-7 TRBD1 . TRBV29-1 TGCAGCGTTGAAGGGGGACAGGGGGCCCACGAGCAGTACTTC CSVEGGQGAHEQYF
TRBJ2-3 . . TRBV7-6 TGTGCCAGCAGCTCCCGGGACTCCCGCACAGATACGCAGTATTTT CASSSRDSRTDTQYF
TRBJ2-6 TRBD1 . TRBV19 TGTGCCTCCCGACCGGACAGGGTGGGCGTCCTGACTTTC CASRPDRVGVLTF
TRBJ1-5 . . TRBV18 TGTGCCAGCTCCCCGCGGGGAGGGAATAGCAATCAGCCCCAGCATTTT CASSPRGGNSNQPQHF
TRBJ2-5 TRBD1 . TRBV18 TGTGCCAGCTCACTAGACAGGGCCCGGTGGGAGCAGTACTTC CASSLDRARWEQYF
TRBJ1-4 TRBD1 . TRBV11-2 TGTGCCAGCAGCTCCAACACCGGGACAGGGGTAGAAAAACTATTTTTT CASSSNTGTGVEKLFF
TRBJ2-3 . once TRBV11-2 TGTGCCAGCAGCTCTTGGGAGGATACGCAGTATTTT CASSSWEDTQYF
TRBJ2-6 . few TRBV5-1 TGCGCCAGCAGCCCGACCGGGTCTGTCTCATCTGGGGCCAACGTCCTGACTTTC CASSPTGSVSSGANVLTF
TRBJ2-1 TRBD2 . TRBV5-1 TGCGCCAGCAGCAGCCGGACTAGCGGGAGGACAAGCTCCTACAATGAGCAGTTCTTC CASSSRTSGRTSSYNEQFF
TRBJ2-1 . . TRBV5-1 TGCGCCAGCAGCAGAGGAGGGGAATCGAATGAGCAGTTCTTC CASSRGGESNEQFF
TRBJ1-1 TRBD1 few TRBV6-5 TGTGCCAGCAGTCGACAGGGCCGGGGGACTGAAGCTTTCTTT CASSRQGRGTEAFF
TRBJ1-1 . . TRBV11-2 TGTGCCAGCAGCTTAAAGAATTCGGGGAGTGAAGCTTTCTTT CASSLKNSGSEAFF
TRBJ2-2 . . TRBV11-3 TGTGCCAGCAGCCCAGGGACTGCCGGGGAGCTGTTTTTT CASSPGTAGELFF
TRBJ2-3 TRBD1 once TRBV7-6 TGTGCCAGCAGTAACCGACAGGGGAAAAGAGATACGCAGTATTTT CASSNRQGKRDTQYF
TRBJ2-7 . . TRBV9 TGTGCCAGCAGCGTAGGTTCAGGGACCTACGAGCAGTACTTC CASSVGSGTYEQYF
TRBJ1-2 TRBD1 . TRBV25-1 TGTGCCAGCAGTGAGGAAGGGGGCGGCTATGGCTACACCTTC CASSEEGGGYGYTF
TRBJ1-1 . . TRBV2 TGTGCCAGCAGTGGTATCAGGGGAAACACTGAAGCTTTCTTT CASSGIRGNTEAFF